This T cell receptor (beta chain) was recorded in a study of PD-1 blockade in classical Hodgkin lymphoma. Study results and caveats: Reported findings placed baseline TCR diversity lower in newly diagnosed patients (compared with healthy donors). Any patient who commenced nivolumab under 1 year after ASCT was excluded.

To note about this clone: Its antigen remains unidentified.

Relapse after autologous stem cell transplantation occurred in every patient, and brentuximab vedotin exposure varied. Here immunoSEQ multiplex PCR was the method, and the copy in TCRdb shows in-frame clones only, minus some. The sample has about 40,000 clones; 87% are singletons. Germline CDR1 ENHRY, CDR2 SYGVKD. After removal of 6 bases from V and 5 bases from J, the junction contained 8 bases not matched to a gene. The CDR3 consists of 14 residues. The chain carries TRBV10-3 and TRBJ2-3, with 7 bases that match TRBD2. This receptor was obtained from a human donor with classical Hodgkin lymphoma. The specimen was peripheral blood mononuclear cells (PBMCs), collected at baseline. The CDR3, as DNA: TGTGCCATCAGCCAGCGGGGTCAGGGAGATACGCAGTATTTT. Protein product: CAISQRGQGDTQYF.